Listed below are T cell receptor beta chains from one sample, sequenced in a study of T-cell memory formation after mild COVID-19. TCRdb itself ran the 5' RACE reads through MiXCR, one entry per CDR3 protein. The sample lists approximately 150,000 distinct CDR3 sequences, less than 20% occurring once. Material: PBMCs or a T cell subset sorted from them (not recorded which). The receptors come from an adult woman who had mild COVID-19 (a few samples of this study predate the infection). Cell type and time point are not known. Each CDR3 is given with its conserved first and last residue. D genes are given only for firm matches. The size of a clone is reported for some rows only, either as once, few or many, or as a class for expanded clones.

J: TRBJ2-1
D: .
V: TRBV12-3/TRBV12-4
size: few
CDR3: CASSWSDLYNEQFF
DNA: TGTGCCAGCAGTTGGTCGGACCTTTACAATGAGCAGTTCTTC

J: TRBJ1-2
D: .
V: TRBV24-1
size: .
CDR3: CATSDTTGNYGYTF
DNA: TGTGCCACCAGTGATACGACAGGAAACTATGGCTACACCTTC

J: TRBJ2-3
D: .
V: TRBV5-1
size: many
CDR3: CASSLEGGDTQYF
DNA: TGCGCCAGCAGCTTGGAGGGCGGGGATACGCAGTATTTT

J: TRBJ1-2
D: .
V: TRBV2
size: .
CDR3: CASSRGLGGGGYTF
DNA: TGTGCCAGCAGTAGAGGACTCGGGGGAGGCGGCTACACCTTC

J: TRBJ1-1
D: .
V: TRBV12-3/TRBV12-4
size: few
CDR3: CASSPGTHRTEAFF
DNA: TGTGCCAGCAGTCCCGGGACCCACCGTACTGAAGCTTTCTTT

J: TRBJ2-2
D: .
V: TRBV5-1
size: .
CDR3: CASSLEAGMNTGELFF
DNA: TGCGCCAGCAGCTTGGAAGCAGGGATGAACACCGGGGAGCTGTTTTTT

J: TRBJ1-1
D: .
V: TRBV30
size: .
CDR3: CAWKGRTEAFF
DNA: TGTGCCTGGAAAGGGAGGACTGAAGCTTTCTTT

J: TRBJ2-3
D: .
V: TRBV6-5
size: .
CDR3: CASRLMSNTDTQYF
DNA: TGTGCCAGCCGTCTCATGAGCAACACAGATACGCAGTATTTT

J: TRBJ2-7
D: .
V: TRBV6-5
size: few
CDR3: CASSPQGNRPFYEQYF
DNA: TGTGCCAGCAGTCCCCAGGGTAATAGACCTTTCTACGAGCAGTACTTC

J: TRBJ2-5
D: .
V: TRBV6-5
size: .
CDR3: CASSPQGATKTQYF
DNA: TGTGCCAGCAGCCCCCAAGGGGCAACGAAGACCCAGTACTTC

J: TRBJ2-1
D: .
V: TRBV5-1
size: .
CDR3: CASSLAPNPGQFF
DNA: TGCGCCAGCAGCTTGGCTCCCAACCCAGGGCAGTTCTTC

J: TRBJ2-1
D: TRBD1
V: TRBV12-3/TRBV12-4
size: .
CDR3: CASSARTGTSYNEQFF
DNA: TGTGCCAGCAGTGCCAGGACAGGGACTTCCTACAATGAGCAGTTCTTC

J: TRBJ1-2
D: .
V: TRBV20-1
size: .
CDR3: CSAPTLGGYTF
DNA: TGCAGTGCGCCGACCCTGGGTGGCTACACCTTC

J: TRBJ2-2
D: .
V: TRBV12-3/TRBV12-4
size: .
CDR3: CASSLTRDGELFF
DNA: TGTGCCAGCAGTTTAACCCGGGACGGGGAGCTGTTTTTT

J: TRBJ2-1
D: TRBD1
V: TRBV14
size: few
CDR3: CASSQTGAYNEQFF
DNA: TGTGCCAGCAGCCAAACAGGGGCGTACAATGAGCAGTTCTTC

J: TRBJ1-1
D: .
V: TRBV5-8
size: .
CDR3: CASPWVSEAFF
DNA: TGTGCCAGCCCCTGGGTGTCTGAAGCTTTCTTT

J: TRBJ1-1
D: .
V: TRBV12-3/TRBV12-4
size: .
CDR3: CASSFEVRNTEAFF
DNA: TGTGCCAGCAGTTTCGAGGTGCGGAACACTGAAGCTTTCTTT

J: TRBJ2-3
D: .
V: TRBV7-9
size: few
CDR3: CASSPNDTQYF
DNA: TGTGCCAGCAGCCCCAACGATACGCAGTATTTT